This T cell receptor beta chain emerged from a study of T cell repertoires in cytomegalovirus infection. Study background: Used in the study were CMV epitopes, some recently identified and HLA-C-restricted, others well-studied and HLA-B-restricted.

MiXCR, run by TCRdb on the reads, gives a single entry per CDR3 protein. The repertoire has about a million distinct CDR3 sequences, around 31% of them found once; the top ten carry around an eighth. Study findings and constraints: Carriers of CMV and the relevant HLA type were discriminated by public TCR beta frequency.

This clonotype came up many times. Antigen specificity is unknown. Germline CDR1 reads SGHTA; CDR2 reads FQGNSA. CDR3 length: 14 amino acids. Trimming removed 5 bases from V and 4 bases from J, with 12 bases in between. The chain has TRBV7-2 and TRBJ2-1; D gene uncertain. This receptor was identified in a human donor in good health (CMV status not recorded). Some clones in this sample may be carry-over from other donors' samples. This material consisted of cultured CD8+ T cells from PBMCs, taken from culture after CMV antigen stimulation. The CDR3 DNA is TGTGCCAGCAGCCTCCTTGGGCCGTACAATGAGCAGTTCTTC. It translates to CASSLLGPYNEQFF.